The text below deals with one T cell receptor (beta chain). The sample comes from a study of identical twins. Using its own MiXCR run on the 5' RACE reads, TCRdb lists one record per CDR3 protein. The table shows a few hundred thousand distinct CDR3 sequences, with about a fifth occurring only once. This sequence originates from a man aged 45-60 years in good health. Sequencing input: naive T cells sorted from blood.

The CDR3 reads CASSLGTSVWDEQFF. The CDR3 nucleotides read TGCGCCAGCAGCTTAGGGACTAGCGTTTGGGATGAGCAGTTCTTC. The V gene is TRBV5-1, the J gene TRBJ2-1, with 10 bases lining up with TRBD2. CDR3 length equals 15 residues. V lost 2 bases, J lost 8 bases, and 7 bases stayed unmatched. CDR1 and CDR2 from the germline V gene are SGHRS and YFSETQ.